This T cell receptor (beta chain) was obtained from a study of T cell changes during pregnancy in multiple sclerosis. In its sample, this clone was seen once. The CDR3 length is 14 residues. CDR1 is MNHEY and CDR2 is SMNVEV in the germline V gene (reference sequence). Trimming cost V 6 bases and J 1 base, with 13 bases left between them. The repertoire was sequenced with immunoSEQ multiplex PCR; TCRdb's copy has only in-frame clones and lacks some. The sample has around 80,000 clones, 80% to 95% seen once. This clonotype was sampled from a female donor with multiple sclerosis, enrolled in a pregnancy study. This rearrangement joins TRBV27 to TRBJ2-7; the D gene is possibly TRBD1 (5 bases). Here the sequenced sample was peripheral blood, taken before pregnancy. CDR3 sequence (DNA): TGTGCCAGCAGAGTCCAGGGCCTATCCTACGAGCAGTACTTC. Translating gives CASRVQGLSYEQYF.